Each of the 21 T cell receptor beta chains below was sequenced from the same sample in a study of Graves' ophthalmopathy and Graves' hyperthyroidism. TCR beta CDR3 regions were amplified from RNA transcripts. First-round RT-PCR with HTBI primers preceded a second-round multiplex PCR. One entry per CDR3 protein results from TCRdb running MiXCR on the multiplex PCR reads. The sample lists approximately 210,000 distinct CDR3 sequences; around 30% were seen once. The sequencing sample was made of peripheral blood. These receptor sequences come from a man aged 45-60 years with Graves' ophthalmopathy.

This clonotype showed up many times. The genes are TRBV29-1 and TRBJ2-2, with D possibly called TRBD1 or TRBD2 (5 bases each). V lost 3 bases, J lost 2 bases, and 10 bases lay in between. Germline V gene sequence: CDR1 SQVTM, CDR2 ANQGSEA. The CDR3 has 14 amino acids. The CDR3 here is CSVEGDPNTGELFF. The CDR3 bases are TGCAGCGTTGAGGGGGACCCAAACACCGGGGAGCTGTTTTTT.

This rearrangement joins TRBV7-8 to TRBJ2-2, with 9 bases matching TRBD2. CDR3 length: 18 residues. Germline loops: CDR1 SGHVS, CDR2 FQNEAQ. V lost 0 bases, J lost 1 base, and 6 bases stayed unmatched. The CDR3 is CASSLAWLAGKNTGELFF. In nucleotides, the CDR3 is TGTGCCAGCAGCTTAGCATGGCTAGCGGGAAAGAACACCGGGGAGCTGTTTTTT. Full variable domain (remainder filled in from reference TRBV7-8 and TRBJ2-2): GAGVSQSPRYKVAKRGQDVALRCDPISGHVSLFWYQQALGQGPEFLTYFQNEAQLDKSGLPSDRFFAERPEGSVSTLKIQRTQQEDSAVYLCASSLAWLAGKNTGELFFGEGSRLTVL.

This clonotype occurred many times. The rearrangement uses TRBV6-2 or TRBV6-3 and TRBJ1-5; no firm D call. CDR3 length: 13 residues. The ends were cut back, 6 bases at V and 0 bases at J, with 6 bases in the middle. Germline V gene lookup returns CDR1 MNHEY and CDR2 SVGEGT. The CDR3 sequence is CASSGNSNQPQHF. The CDR3 DNA follows: TGTGCCAGCAGCGGGAATAGCAATCAGCCCCAGCATTTT.

This clonotype has ten or more counts. The V gene is TRBV5-1, the J gene TRBJ1-3; D unclear. This CDR3 has 16 amino acids. Trimming removed 0 bases from V and 2 bases from J, with 12 bases in between. In germline, CDR1 is SGHRS, CDR2 YFSETQ. CDR3 region: CASSLDTVRAGNTIYF. Here the CDR3 DNA reads TGCGCCAGCAGCTTGGATACAGTTCGGGCTGGAAACACCATATATTTT.

This clonotype was counted many times. The chain links TRBV20-1 to TRBJ2-7, with 10 bases lining up with TRBD1. Germline assignment: CDR1 DFQATT and CDR2 SNEGSKA (reference sequence). V shed 3 bases and J 4 bases; nucleotides not matched to a gene: 6. The CDR3 loop spans 14 amino acids. Here the CDR3 reads CSASRDRGDYEQYF. In DNA form, the CDR3 reads TGCAGTGCTAGCCGGGACAGGGGAGATTACGAGCAGTACTTC.

A few counts support this clonotype. The J gene is TRBJ2-2, the V gene TRBV12-3 or TRBV12-4; D gene ambiguous. Deletions cut 1 base from V and 0 bases from J, with 15 bases between. The CDR3 consists of 18 residues. The CDR3 protein is CASSLGELSNPNTGELFF. The CDR3 nucleotides read TGTGCCAGCAGTTTAGGTGAACTCTCGAACCCGAACACCGGGGAGCTGTTTTTT.

This clonotype occurred many times. The chain carries TRBV2 and TRBJ2-7; 13 nucleotides line up with TRBD2. With V trimmed by 6 bases and J by 7 bases, 15 bases remained unmatched. The germline V gene has CDR1 SNHLY and CDR2 FYNNEI. There are 17 residues in the CDR3. The CDR3 sequence is CASSPGLAGVLAREQYF. The DNA of the CDR3 is TGTGCCAGCAGCCCCGGACTAGCGGGAGTCCTTGCCCGGGAGCAGTACTTC. Looking up the rest from reference TRBV2 and TRBJ2-7 gives the full variable domain: EPEVTQTPSHQVTQMGQEVILRCVPISNHLYFYWYRQILGQKVEFLVSFYNNEISEKSEIFDDQFSVERPDGSNFTLKIRSTKLEDSAMYFCASSPGLAGVLAREQYFGPGTRLTVT.

The chain has TRBV28 and TRBJ1-1; D is possibly TRBD1 (5 bases). The V and J ends lost 7 bases and 5 bases respectively, with 11 bases between them. The V gene's germline CDR1 is MDHEN and CDR2 SYDVKM. The CDR3 runs to 12 residues. The DNA of the CDR3 is TGTGCCAGCAACTCTTGGGGGACTGAAGCTTTCTTT. Translation: CASNSWGTEAFF.

This clonotype appeared many times. CDR3 coding DNA: TGTGCCAGCAGCTTAGACCGGGGAAGAGAGACCCAGTACTTC. Amino acids: CASSLDRGRETQYF. The gene calls are TRBV13 and TRBJ2-5; a possible D gene is TRBD2 (5 bases). Per germline, CDR1 PRHDT and CDR2 FYEKMQ (reference sequence). This CDR3 contains 14 residues. The ends were cut back, 1 base at V and 4 bases at J, with 10 bases in the middle.

At least ten counts were recorded for this clonotype. The chain uses TRBV4-1 and TRBJ2-5, with 16 positions matching TRBD2. Germline assignment: CDR1 MGHRA and CDR2 YSYEKL. CDR3 size: 17 residues. V lost 3 bases, J lost 3 bases, and 4 bases stayed unmatched. In DNA, the CDR3 is TGCGCCAGCAGCCAGGGGACTAGCGGGAGGGGAAAAGAGACCCAGTACTTC. Protein sequence: CASSQGTSGRGKETQYF.

Ten or more counts support this clonotype. This sequence joins TRBV6-2 or TRBV6-3 and TRBJ2-3; 8 nucleotides align to TRBD2. This CDR3 region has 16 residues. After removal of 2 bases from V and 1 base from J, the junction contained 5 bases not matched to a gene. From germline, CDR1 is MNHEY and CDR2 SVGEGT. The chain's CDR3 is CASSYGREVRTDTQYF. As DNA, the CDR3 is TGTGCCAGCAGTTACGGGCGGGAGGTCCGCACAGATACGCAGTATTTT.

With regard to this clonotype: Possible read error: a much larger clone is one base away. This chain connects TRBV3-1 to TRBJ1-5; D remains unclear. Germline V gene data show CDR1 as LGHDT and CDR2 as YNNKEL (reference sequence). This CDR3 is built from 15 residues. The CDR3 loop is CAISHTAHSNQPQHF. Here the CDR3 DNA reads TGTGCCATCAGCCATACGGCTCATAGCAATCAGCCCCAGCATTTT.

This clonotype appeared many times. Written as DNA, the CDR3 is TGTGCCAGCAGCCCCGGAGGTATAGCGGGGGTCTACGAGCAGTACTTC. Translating gives CASSPGGIAGVYEQYF. The V call is TRBV7-2, the J call TRBJ2-7; TRBD2 aligns across 9 bases. This CDR3 is 16 amino acids long. With V trimmed by 5 bases and J by 3 bases, 11 bases remained unmatched. Germline CDR1 is SGHTA and CDR2 is FQGNSA.

The sample holds many counts of this clonotype. The chain recombines TRBV2 with TRBJ2-2; maybe TRBD1 (6 bases). CDR3 length equals 15 residues. Germline V lookup: CDR1 SNHLY, CDR2 FYNNEI. V was clipped by 8 bases and J by 3 bases, with 16 bases between them. This CDR3 reads CASGLFPGDTGELFF. CDR3 DNA sequence: TGTGCCAGCGGGCTGTTCCCAGGGGACACCGGGGAGCTGTTTTTT.

The chain couples TRBV6-5 to TRBJ1-1; 7 bases fit TRBD1. V trimming: 2 bases; J trimming: 4 bases; junction bases outside the gene matches: 4. This CDR3 is 14 amino acids long. Germline values: CDR1 MNHEY, CDR2 SVGAGI. CDR3 bases: TGTGCCAGCAGTTACAGTCAGGGGGGCACTGAAGCTTTCTTT. It codes for CASSYSQGGTEAFF.

This clonotype was seen many times. V gene TRBV7-9 combines with J gene TRBJ2-2; a possible D gene is TRBD2 (6 bases). This CDR3 comprises 14 residues. Trimming removed 2 bases from V and 4 bases from J, with 8 bases in between. The germline CDR1 and CDR2 sequences are SEHNR and FQNEAQ (reference sequence). CDR3 sequence (DNA): TGTGCCAGCAGCTTATTTAGCGGCACCGGGGAGCTGTTTTTT. This translates into CASSLFSGTGELFF.

This chain's CDR3 is CASRERGIYGYTF. As DNA, the CDR3 is TGTGCCAGCAGAGAAAGAGGGATCTATGGCTACACCTTC. The rearrangement uses TRBV6-1 and TRBJ1-2, with no clear D. The germline gives CDR1 MNHNS, CDR2 SASEGT. V lost 6 bases and J 4 bases, leaving 12 bases between the germline ends. CDR3 length equals 13 residues.

This clonotype was observed at least ten times. The gene calls are TRBV5-6 and TRBJ1-1; a possible D gene is TRBD1 (5 bases). The CDR3 runs to 13 residues. The V gene's germline CDR1 is SGHDT and CDR2 YYEEEE. The germline V and J ends were trimmed by 5 bases and 1 base, with 9 bases remaining between them. CDR3 DNA: TGTGCCAGCAGGTACAGGTGGAACACTGAAGCTTTCTTT. It encodes CASRYRWNTEAFF.

This rearrangement joins TRBV2 to TRBJ1-2; D uncertain. The CDR3 is made up of 15 amino acids. The germline V and J ends were trimmed by 3 bases and 4 bases, with 15 bases remaining between them. Germline-derived CDR1 and CDR2 are SNHLY and FYNNEI. CDR3 nucleotide sequence: TGTGCCAGCAGTGATGGAGGGTTTGGTCCCTATGGCTACACCTTC. Protein sequence: CASSDGGFGPYGYTF.

This clonotype has a count of ten or more. The J gene is TRBJ2-5, the V gene TRBV7-9, with D tentatively TRBD2 (6 bases). Germline lookup yields CDR1 SEHNR and CDR2 FQNEAQ (reference sequence). CDR3 size: 14 residues. V was trimmed by 1 base and J by 4 bases, leaving 10 bases between them. The CDR3 sequence: CASSLEVGGETQYF. The CDR3 DNA reads as TGTGCCAGCAGCTTAGAAGTGGGAGGAGAGACCCAGTACTTC.

This clonotype was detected many times. The chain employs TRBV2 and TRBJ1-2; D remains unclear. Trimming cost V 6 bases and J 4 bases, with 12 bases left between them. Germline CDR1 is SNHLY and CDR2 is FYNNEI. The CDR3 spans 13 residues. For the CDR3, the DNA is TGTGCCAGCAGCCCGGACCTTAGCTATGGCTACACCTTC. Its protein is CASSPDLSYGYTF.